A selection of T cell receptor beta chains follows, all from one sample in a study of cytomegalovirus exposure and HLA in healthy donors. TCRdb keeps only in-frame clones here, not all; method: immunoSEQ multiplex PCR. In the table there are about 220,000 clones, around 80% of which are singletons. Sequencing input: PBMCs. The receptors come from a man younger than 35 in good health and CMV-seronegative. CDR3s include the opening cysteine and the closing phenylalanine or tryptophan. D genes are given only for firm matches. The size of a clone is reported for some rows only, either as once, few or many, or as a class for expanded clones.

j_gene,len,abundance,d_gene,v_gene,CDR3nt,CDR3aa
TRBJ2-5,13,.,TRBD1,TRBV19,TGTGCCAGTAGCGGGGACAGACAAGAGACCCAGTACTTC,CASSGDRQETQYF
TRBJ2-5,15,.,TRBD2,TRBV10-3,TGTGCCATCAGTGTTGGACTAGCCGGAGTGGAGACCCAGTACTTC,CAISVGLAGVETQYF
TRBJ2-7,15,.,.,TRBV6-5,TGTGCCAGCAGTTACTCTCTGGACAGCTCCTACGAGCAGTACTTC,CASSYSLDSSYEQYF
TRBJ2-7,15,once,TRBD1,TRBV4-1,TGCGCCAGCAGCACAAGACAGGGCAACCCCTACGAGCAGTACTTC,CASSTRQGNPYEQYF
TRBJ1-2,15,.,TRBD1,TRBV9,TGTGCCAGCAGCGGGTCCAGGGGGAATTCGTATGGCTACACCTTC,CASSGSRGNSYGYTF
TRBJ2-6,16,.,.,TRBV4-2,TGTGCCAGCAGCCAAGATGGGACATCTGGGGCCAACGTCCTGACTTTC,CASSQDGTSGANVLTF
TRBJ1-1,11,.,TRBD1,TRBV20-1,TGCAGTGCTCTACAGGGGTATGAAGCTTTCTTT,CSALQGYEAFF
TRBJ2-1,18,.,TRBD2,TRBV15,TGTGCCACCAGCAGAGAAGCCGGGACTAGCGGGAGTAGAAATGAGCAGTTCTTC,CATSREAGTSGSRNEQFF
TRBJ1-5,11,.,.,TRBV20-1,TGCAGTGCTAGAGGGATGGGAGCCCAGCATTTT,CSARGMGAQHF
TRBJ2-7,19,.,TRBD2,TRBV29-1,TGCAGCGTTGAAGATCCGGCAGCTGAAGGACTAGCGGAGAACTACGAGCAGTACTTC,CSVEDPAAEGLAENYEQYF
TRBJ2-7,11,few,.,TRBV10-2,TGCGCCAGCAGTGAGCAGGGTGGGCAGTACTTC,CASSEQGGQYF
TRBJ2-1,14,.,TRBD1,TRBV2,TGTGCCAGCAACCCGGGACAGACGATCAATGAGCAGTTCTTC,CASNPGQTINEQFF
TRBJ2-3,14,.,TRBD1,TRBV10-3,TGTGCCATCAGCGCCGGGACAGGGGCAGATACGCAGTATTTT,CAISAGTGADTQYF
TRBJ2-1,17,.,TRBD2,TRBV14,TGTGCCAGCAGCCCCGGTAGCGGGAGCCCACCTTACAATGAGCAGTTCTTC,CASSPGSGSPPYNEQFF
TRBJ1-2,14,.,TRBD1,TRBV28,TGTGCCAGCAGTCGACAGGGTACGGGCTATGGCTACACCTTC,CASSRQGTGYGYTF
TRBJ1-4,17,.,TRBD1,TRBV4-1,TGCGCCAGCAGCACTCGAAGCATCCGGACAGGGAATGAAAAACTGTTTTTT,CASSTRSIRTGNEKLFF
TRBJ2-7,14,.,TRBD2,TRBV9,TGTGCCAGCAGCCGGACTAGCGGGAGCTACGAGCAGTACTTC,CASSRTSGSYEQYF
TRBJ1-5,16,few,TRBD1,TRBV19,TGTGCCAGTAGTATCCCCTCAGGGACAGGGAGTCAGCCCCAGCATTTT,CASSIPSGTGSQPQHF
TRBJ2-1,20,.,TRBD1,TRBV9,TGTGCCAGCAGCGTAGACTACCTCGCAGGTGGACAGGGGCGGTACAATGAGCAGTTCTTC,CASSVDYLAGGQGRYNEQFF
TRBJ2-5,15,.,TRBD2,TRBV10-3,TGTGCCATCAGTGAGTCGGCGGGAGGGCCGGTGACCCAGTACTTC,CAISESAGGPVTQYF
TRBJ2-1,14,.,.,TRBV29-1,TGCAGCGTTCCAAGCCCCGTCTACCACAATGAGCAGTTCTTC,CSVPSPVYHNEQFF
TRBJ2-3,16,.,.,TRBV11-2,TGTGCCAGCAGCTTAGATTTAGCGGCAACCACAGATACGCAGTATTTT,CASSLDLAATTDTQYF
TRBJ1-4,15,.,TRBD1,TRBV28,TGTGCCAGCAGTTTTTGGGGCAGGGGGCGCGGAAAACTGTTTTTT,CASSFWGRGRGKLFF
TRBJ2-3,15,.,.,TRBV19,TGTGCCAGTAGTCCGAGACAGCCCAGCACAGATACGCAGTATTTT,CASSPRQPSTDTQYF
TRBJ1-2,15,few,.,TRBV6-5,TGTGCCAGCAGTTACTCGACACTGACTGGGGGGAGCTACACCTTC,CASSYSTLTGGSYTF
TRBJ1-5,14,.,.,TRBV11-2,TGTGCCAGCAGCTTACCAGGGGGCAATCAGCCCCAGCATTTT,CASSLPGGNQPQHF
TRBJ2-3,13,.,.,TRBV7-8,TGTGCCAGCAGCTTAGGCGCGGACAATACGCAGTATTTT,CASSLGADNTQYF
TRBJ2-1,18,.,TRBD2,TRBV27,TGTGCCAGCAGTCCGCTGGGGGGGAAGCGGGATGGGTCCAATGAGCAGTTCTTC,CASSPLGGKRDGSNEQFF
TRBJ2-7,14,.,TRBD1,TRBV30,TGTGCCTGGAGTGTACGGGACAGAACCTACGAGCAGTACTTC,CAWSVRDRTYEQYF
TRBJ2-3,13,.,TRBD1,TRBV28,TGTGCCAGCAGTGAAAACAGGGGAAATACGCAGTATTTT,CASSENRGNTQYF
TRBJ1-1,16,.,.,TRBV19,TGTGCCAGTAGCACATTGGCCGGAGGTATCAACACTGAAGCTTTCTTT,CASSTLAGGINTEAFF
TRBJ1-5,14,.,.,TRBV30,TGTGCCTGGAGCTGGGGCAGGGGAAATCAGCCCCAGCATTTT,CAWSWGRGNQPQHF
TRBJ2-7,15,.,TRBD2,TRBV2,TGTGCCAGCAGCCAAAATAGCGGGTCCACCTACGAGCAGTACTTC,CASSQNSGSTYEQYF
TRBJ2-2,15,.,TRBD2,TRBV5-1,TGCGCCAGCAGCCAAACTAGCGGAGTCACCGGGGAGCTGTTTTTT,CASSQTSGVTGELFF
TRBJ1-3,15,.,TRBD1,TRBV18,TGTGCCAGCTCATGGGACAGCTCTACTGGAAACACCATATATTTT,CASSWDSSTGNTIYF
TRBJ2-6,18,.,TRBD1,TRBV14,TGTGCCAGCAGCCATTTGACAGGGAAAGTGGACGGGGCCAACGTCCTGACTTTC,CASSHLTGKVDGANVLTF
TRBJ2-3,14,few,TRBD2,TRBV5-1,TGCGCCAGCAGCTTTAGCGGGAGCACAGATACGCAGTATTTT,CASSFSGSTDTQYF
TRBJ2-3,18,.,TRBD2,TRBV7-6,TGTGCCAGCAGCTTAGCTCAATGGGTAGCGGGGAGCACAGATACGCAGTATTTT,CASSLAQWVAGSTDTQYF
TRBJ2-7,18,.,TRBD1,TRBV11-2,TGTGCCAGCAGCTTAGATGGGGAGGACAGGGCACTCCTCGACGAGCAGTACTTC,CASSLDGEDRALLDEQYF
TRBJ2-1,16,.,TRBD2,TRBV4-1,TGCGCCAGCAGCCAAGAACTAGCGGGAGGGTACAATGAGCAGTTCTTC,CASSQELAGGYNEQFF
TRBJ2-1,15,once,TRBD1,TRBV19,TGTGCCAGTAGTATTTGGACAGGGCCCTACAATGAGCAGTTCTTC,CASSIWTGPYNEQFF
TRBJ1-4,16,.,TRBD1,TRBV5-1,TGCGCCAGCAGCCCCACCGGGACAGGGACTAATGAAAAACTGTTTTTT,CASSPTGTGTNEKLFF
TRBJ2-7,14,.,.,TRBV5-6,TGTGCCAGCAGCCTAGGCAATGAGGGCCACGAGCAGTACTTC,CASSLGNEGHEQYF
TRBJ2-3,14,.,.,TRBV19,TGTGCCAGTAGTATCCGAGCGAGCACAGATACGCAGTATTTT,CASSIRASTDTQYF
TRBJ2-5,16,.,.,TRBV28,TGTGCCATCGAAGCCGGTTCACAGGGACGGCAAGAGACCCAGTACTTC,CAIEAGSQGRQETQYF
TRBJ2-3,17,.,TRBD1,TRBV9,TGTGCCAGCAGCGCCACCGGGACAGGGGGCTTTATAGATACGCAGTATTTT,CASSATGTGGFIDTQYF
TRBJ1-2,12,.,.,TRBV27,TGTGCCAGCAGGCGGGGAGGTGGTGGCTACACCTTC,CASRRGGGGYTF
TRBJ1-1,11,few,.,TRBV2,TGTGCCAGCAGTGAGGGCCATGAAGCTTTCTTT,CASSEGHEAFF
TRBJ2-6,18,once,.,TRBV2,TGTGCCAGCAGTGAAACTCTGCGGGTACGCTCTGGGGCCAACGTCCTGACTTTC,CASSETLRVRSGANVLTF
TRBJ1-1,16,once,.,TRBV18,TGTGCCAGCTCACCATCAGACACAGCTCAGAACACTGAAGCTTTCTTT,CASSPSDTAQNTEAFF
TRBJ2-7,15,.,TRBD2,TRBV30,TGTGCCTGGAGCGGGACTAGCGGGAAAGGTTACGAGCAGTACTTC,CAWSGTSGKGYEQYF
TRBJ1-1,12,.,.,TRBV28,TGTGCCAGCATTATACAACCGGGGTTGGCTTTCTTT,CASIIQPGLAFF
TRBJ1-5,15,few,TRBD1,TRBV2,TGTGCCAGCAGTGAAAGTGGTAGGGGGCATCAGCCCCAGCATTTT,CASSESGRGHQPQHF
TRBJ2-3,15,.,.,TRBV2,TGTGCCAGCAGTTACCAGCGGACCAGCACAGATACGCAGTATTTT,CASSYQRTSTDTQYF
TRBJ2-1,16,once,TRBD2,TRBV7-6,TGTGCCAGCAGCTTAGATAGCGGGAGGCCTATAAATGAGCAGTTCTTC,CASSLDSGRPINEQFF
TRBJ2-3,12,.,.,TRBV6-6,TGTGCCAGCAGTGGGGCTAGGGATACGCAGTATTTT,CASSGARDTQYF
TRBJ2-5,14,.,.,TRBV5-4,TGTGCCAGCAGCCTACAGGGCGCCCAAGAGACCCAGTACTTC,CASSLQGAQETQYF
TRBJ1-1,14,.,.,TRBV18,TGTGCCAGCTCACGCGAGGCGGGTGGCACTGAAGCTTTCTTT,CASSREAGGTEAFF
TRBJ1-1,17,.,.,TRBV15,TGTGCCACCAGCAGAGACACCCTGTGGCCCATGAACACTGAAGCTTTCTTT,CATSRDTLWPMNTEAFF